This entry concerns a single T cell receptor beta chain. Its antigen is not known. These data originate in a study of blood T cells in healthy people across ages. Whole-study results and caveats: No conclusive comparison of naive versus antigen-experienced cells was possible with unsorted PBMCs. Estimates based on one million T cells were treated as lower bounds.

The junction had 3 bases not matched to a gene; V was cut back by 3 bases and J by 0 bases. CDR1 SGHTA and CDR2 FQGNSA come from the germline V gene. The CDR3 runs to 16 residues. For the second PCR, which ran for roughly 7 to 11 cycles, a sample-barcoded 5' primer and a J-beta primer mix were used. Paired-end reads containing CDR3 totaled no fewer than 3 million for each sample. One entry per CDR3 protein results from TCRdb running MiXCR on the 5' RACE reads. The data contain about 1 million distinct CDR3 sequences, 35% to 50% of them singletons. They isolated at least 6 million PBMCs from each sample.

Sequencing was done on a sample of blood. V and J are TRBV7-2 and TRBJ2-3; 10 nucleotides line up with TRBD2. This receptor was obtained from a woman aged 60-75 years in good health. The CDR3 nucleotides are TGTGCCAGCAGCTTCGTAGCGGGAGGTAGCACAGATACGCAGTATTTT. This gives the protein CASSFVAGGSTDTQYF.